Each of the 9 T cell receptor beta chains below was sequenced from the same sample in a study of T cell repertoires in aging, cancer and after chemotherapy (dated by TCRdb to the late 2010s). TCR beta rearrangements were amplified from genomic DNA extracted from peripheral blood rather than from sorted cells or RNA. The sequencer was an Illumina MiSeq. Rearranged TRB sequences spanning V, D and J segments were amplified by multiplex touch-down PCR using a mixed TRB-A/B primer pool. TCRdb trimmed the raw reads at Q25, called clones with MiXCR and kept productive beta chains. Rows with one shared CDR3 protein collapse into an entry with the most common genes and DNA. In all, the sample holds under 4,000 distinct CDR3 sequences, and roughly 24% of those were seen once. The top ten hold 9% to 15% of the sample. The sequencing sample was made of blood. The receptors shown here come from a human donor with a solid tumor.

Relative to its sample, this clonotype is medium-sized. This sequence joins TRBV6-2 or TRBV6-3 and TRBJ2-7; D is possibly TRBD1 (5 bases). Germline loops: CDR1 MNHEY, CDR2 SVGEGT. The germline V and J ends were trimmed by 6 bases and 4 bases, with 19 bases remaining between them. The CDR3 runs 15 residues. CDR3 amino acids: CASRDGATLKYEQYF. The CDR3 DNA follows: TGTGCCAGCAGGGATGGGGCAACCCTCAAGTACGAGCAGTACTTC.

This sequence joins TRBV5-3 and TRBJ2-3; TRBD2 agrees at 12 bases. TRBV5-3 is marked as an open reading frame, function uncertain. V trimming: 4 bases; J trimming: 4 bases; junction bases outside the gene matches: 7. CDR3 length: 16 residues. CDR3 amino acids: CARSGMPSGGADTQYF. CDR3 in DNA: TGTGCCAGAAGCGGGATGCCTAGCGGGGGGGCAGATACGCAGTATTTT.

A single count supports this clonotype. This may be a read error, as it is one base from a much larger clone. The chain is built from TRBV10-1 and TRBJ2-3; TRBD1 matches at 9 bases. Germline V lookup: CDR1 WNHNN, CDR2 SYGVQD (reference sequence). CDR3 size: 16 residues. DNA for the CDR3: TGTGCCAGCAGTAGGGGACAGGGTACTGGCACAGATACGCAGTATTTT. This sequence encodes CASSRGQGTGTDTQYF.

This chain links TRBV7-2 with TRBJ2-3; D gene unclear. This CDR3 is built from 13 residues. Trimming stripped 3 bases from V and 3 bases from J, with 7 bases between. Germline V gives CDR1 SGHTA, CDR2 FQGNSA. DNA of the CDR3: TGTGCCAGCAGCTTTACTTTTACAGATACGCAGTATTTT. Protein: CASSFTFTDTQYF.

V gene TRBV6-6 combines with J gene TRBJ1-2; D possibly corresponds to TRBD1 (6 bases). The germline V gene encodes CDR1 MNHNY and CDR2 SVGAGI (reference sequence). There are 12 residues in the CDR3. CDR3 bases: TGTGTTAGCGATGGGGGCCCCTATGGCTACACCTTC. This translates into CVSDGGPYGYTF.

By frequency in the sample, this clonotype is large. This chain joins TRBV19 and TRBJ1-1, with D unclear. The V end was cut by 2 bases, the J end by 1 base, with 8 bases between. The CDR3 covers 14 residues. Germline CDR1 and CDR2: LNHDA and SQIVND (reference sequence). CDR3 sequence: CASSISLGNTEAFF. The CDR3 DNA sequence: TGTGCCAGTAGTATATCGTTAGGGAACACTGAAGCTTTCTTT.

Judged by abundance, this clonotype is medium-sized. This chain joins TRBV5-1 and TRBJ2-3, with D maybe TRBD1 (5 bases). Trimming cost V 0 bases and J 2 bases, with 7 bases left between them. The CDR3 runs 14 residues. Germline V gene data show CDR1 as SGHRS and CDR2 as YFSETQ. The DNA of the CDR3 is TGCGCCAGCAGCTTGGCAGGGAACACAGATACGCAGTATTTT. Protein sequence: CASSLAGNTDTQYF.

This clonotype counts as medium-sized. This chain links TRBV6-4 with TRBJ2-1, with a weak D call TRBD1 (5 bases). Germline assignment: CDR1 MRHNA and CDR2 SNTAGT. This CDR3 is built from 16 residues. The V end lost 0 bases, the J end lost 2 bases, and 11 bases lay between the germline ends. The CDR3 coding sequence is TGTGCCAGCAGTGACTCCAGGGCTGGAGCCTACAATGAGCAGTTCTTC. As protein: CASSDSRAGAYNEQFF.

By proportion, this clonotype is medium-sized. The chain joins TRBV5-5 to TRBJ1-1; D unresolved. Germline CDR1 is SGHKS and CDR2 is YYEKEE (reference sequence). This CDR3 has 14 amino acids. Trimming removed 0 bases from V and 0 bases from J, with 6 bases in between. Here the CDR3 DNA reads TGTGCCAGCAGCTTGGACGTCATGAACACTGAAGCTTTCTTT. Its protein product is CASSLDVMNTEAFF.